A selection of T cell receptor beta chains follows, all from one sample in a study of blood T cell repertoires in COVID-19. The repertoire was sequenced with immunoSEQ multiplex PCR; TCRdb's copy has only in-frame clones and lacks some. The table has 350,000 to 450,000 clones, 89% seen once. Sequencing was carried out using peripheral blood. The receptors were sampled from a woman in her thirties or forties with COVID-19, enrolled during active disease. CDR3s include the opening cysteine and the closing phenylalanine or tryptophan. The order of the fields is CDR3 DNA, CDR3 protein, J gene, V gene, D gene, clone size. A D gene is named only where the DNA matches it firmly. Clone size is given for some rows only: seen once, a few or many times, or a class if the clone is expanded.

DNA: TGTGCCAGCACCCCTAGGAGGGGGCGACTTAGCAATCAGCCCCAGCATTTT
CDR3: CASTPRRGRLSNQPQHF
J: TRBJ1-5
V: TRBV28
D: TRBD1
size: .

DNA: TGTGCCAGCAGCGAGGGTTTGGCAGGGAACACTGAAGCTTTCTTT
CDR3: CASSEGLAGNTEAFF
J: TRBJ1-1
V: TRBV2
D: .
size: .

DNA: TGTGCCAGCAGTTATTCGCGGACACCAAATCTCTACGAGCAGTACTTC
CDR3: CASSYSRTPNLYEQYF
J: TRBJ2-7
V: TRBV6-2/TRBV6-3
D: .
size: many

DNA: TGTGCCAGCCGCCGCGCCCCGAACACCGGGGAGCTGTTTTTT
CDR3: CASRRAPNTGELFF
J: TRBJ2-2
V: TRBV19
D: .
size: .

DNA: TGTGCCAGCAGTCTCGGCGGGATGGCCCCCTACGAGCAGTACTTC
CDR3: CASSLGGMAPYEQYF
J: TRBJ2-7
V: TRBV25-1
D: .
size: .

DNA: TGTGCCAGCAGTTACGTGAGGGGGAGCACAGATACGCAGTATTTT
CDR3: CASSYVRGSTDTQYF
J: TRBJ2-3
V: TRBV6-5
D: .
size: .

DNA: TGTGCCAGCAGTTTATTAGCGGGTGGCTTGGAGCAGTACTTC
CDR3: CASSLLAGGLEQYF
J: TRBJ2-7
V: TRBV28
D: TRBD2
size: .

DNA: TGCGCCAGCAGCCAAGAAAGGTCCAGGCTAGCGGGAAGGAGATCTAGCACAGATACGCAGTATTTT
CDR3: CASSQERSRLAGRRSSTDTQYF
J: TRBJ2-3
V: TRBV4-3
D: TRBD2
size: .

DNA: TGCAGCGGGGCAGTCGAGGGAGTCCGCACAGATACGCAGTATTTT
CDR3: CSGAVEGVRTDTQYF
J: TRBJ2-3
V: TRBV29-1
D: .
size: .

DNA: TGCGCCAGCCGAGGGACACCCAGATCTGAAGCTTTCTTT
CDR3: CASRGTPRSEAFF
J: TRBJ1-1
V: TRBV4-3
D: .
size: .

DNA: TGCGCCAGCAGCCTAACAGACTATTCTGGAAACACCATATATTTT
CDR3: CASSLTDYSGNTIYF
J: TRBJ1-3
V: TRBV4-3
D: .
size: .

DNA: TGTGCCACCAGTGACTCCGACAGGGGAGCCAATCAGCCCCAGCATTTT
CDR3: CATSDSDRGANQPQHF
J: TRBJ1-5
V: TRBV24-1
D: TRBD1
size: .

DNA: TGTGCCAGCAGCTCCTCGACAGGGGGCAATTCACCCCTCCACTTT
CDR3: CASSSSTGGNSPLHF
J: TRBJ1-6
V: TRBV7-9
D: TRBD1
size: .

DNA: TGTGCCAGCAGCTCTACCCTCAGACCCCCCCCTCTAGCGGGAGACGAGCAGTACTTC
CDR3: CASSSTLRPPPLAGDEQYF
J: TRBJ2-7
V: TRBV7-2
D: TRBD2
size: once

DNA: TGTGCCAGCAGCCAAGAAGTCGGGACTAGCGGGACCAGCTCCTACAATGAGCAGTTCTTC
CDR3: CASSQEVGTSGTSSYNEQFF
J: TRBJ2-1
V: TRBV7-6
D: TRBD2
size: .

DNA: TGTGCCAGCAGCTTACCACTCCCGGGACAGACACTCGGGGAGCTGTTTTTT
CDR3: CASSLPLPGQTLGELFF
J: TRBJ2-2
V: TRBV7-6
D: TRBD1
size: .

DNA: TGTGCCAGCAGTTTACTCAGAGGCTTGAACACTGAAGCTTTCTTT
CDR3: CASSLLRGLNTEAFF
J: TRBJ1-1
V: TRBV6-5
D: .
size: .

DNA: TGTGCCATCCTACCACCAGGGAGCAATCAGCCCCAGCATTTT
CDR3: CAILPPGSNQPQHF
J: TRBJ1-5
V: TRBV28
D: .
size: once

DNA: TGTGCCTGGAGTGTAACCGGGGTTAGCACAGATACGCAGTATTTT
CDR3: CAWSVTGVSTDTQYF
J: TRBJ2-3
V: TRBV30
D: .
size: .

DNA: TGTGCTAGCAGCTTAGGTACAGGGGAAGAGACCCAGTACTTC
CDR3: CASSLGTGEETQYF
J: TRBJ2-5
V: TRBV7-7
D: TRBD1
size: .

DNA: TGTGCCAGCAGCCGCCCTAGCGGCGAGCAGTACTTC
CDR3: CASSRPSGEQYF
J: TRBJ2-7
V: TRBV3-1/TRBV3-2
D: TRBD2
size: .

DNA: TGTGCCAGCTCACCACCCTCGGGGATGAACACTGAAGCTTTCTTT
CDR3: CASSPPSGMNTEAFF
J: TRBJ1-1
V: TRBV18
D: .
size: once

DNA: TGTGCCACCAGTGACGCACAGGGGGCCAACTCACCCCTCCACTTT
CDR3: CATSDAQGANSPLHF
J: TRBJ1-6
V: TRBV24-1
D: TRBD1
size: .

DNA: TGTGCCAGCTCCGACAGCGGGTCAGTGCGACGGGAGCTGTTTTTT
CDR3: CASSDSGSVRRELFF
J: TRBJ2-2
V: TRBV2
D: .
size: .

DNA: TGTGCCAGCAGCTTACTCAGGGGGAACACTGAAGCTTTCTTT
CDR3: CASSLLRGNTEAFF
J: TRBJ1-1
V: TRBV5-4
D: .
size: .

DNA: TGCGCCAGCAGCAACCCCAGGAGGTACAATGAGCAGTTCTTC
CDR3: CASSNPRRYNEQFF
J: TRBJ2-1
V: TRBV5-1
D: .
size: .

DNA: TGTGCCAGCAGCCCCAGGGGTAGTTCACCCCTCCACTTT
CDR3: CASSPRGSSPLHF
J: TRBJ1-6
V: TRBV27
D: .
size: .

DNA: TGTGCCAGCAGCTTATTTAAAGGGGGCGCAGAAGAGACCCAGTACTTC
CDR3: CASSLFKGGAEETQYF
J: TRBJ2-5
V: TRBV7-9
D: TRBD1
size: once

DNA: TGCGCCAGCAGCTTGCAGGGGACCATGAACACTGAAGCTTTCTTT
CDR3: CASSLQGTMNTEAFF
J: TRBJ1-1
V: TRBV5-1
D: .
size: .

DNA: TGTGCCAGCAGTCGCGGGAGAAGCACAGATACGCAGTATTTT
CDR3: CASSRGRSTDTQYF
J: TRBJ2-3
V: TRBV27
D: TRBD2
size: .

DNA: TGCAGCGTACCCGGGAAAAACACTGAAGCTTTCTTT
CDR3: CSVPGKNTEAFF
J: TRBJ1-1
V: TRBV29-1
D: .
size: .

DNA: TGTGCCAGCAGCTCTCGAGGGGAGGTCTATGGCTACACCTTC
CDR3: CASSSRGEVYGYTF
J: TRBJ1-2
V: TRBV11-1
D: .
size: .

DNA: TGTGCCAGCAGTTTAGGGTGGGGGAGGGATGAAAAACTGTTTTTT
CDR3: CASSLGWGRDEKLFF
J: TRBJ1-4
V: TRBV27
D: .
size: .

DNA: TGCAGCGTCGGCAGGGGCACTGAAGCTTTCTTT
CDR3: CSVGRGTEAFF
J: TRBJ1-1
V: TRBV29-1
D: .
size: .

DNA: TGTGCCAGCAGCCGAGACTATGGCTACACCTTC
CDR3: CASSRDYGYTF
J: TRBJ1-2
V: TRBV7-2
D: .
size: .

DNA: TGTGCCAGCACCCCCCGGTACGAGCAGTACTTC
CDR3: CASTPRYEQYF
J: TRBJ2-7
V: TRBV2
D: .
size: once

DNA: TGTGCCAGCAGCCAAGTCGGGACAGGGGTCCACGAGCAGTACTTC
CDR3: CASSQVGTGVHEQYF
J: TRBJ2-7
V: TRBV3-1/TRBV3-2
D: TRBD1
size: .

DNA: TGTGCCAGTAGTACCGGGACAGGGGGGAGGAATGAGCAGTTCTTC
CDR3: CASSTGTGGRNEQFF
J: TRBJ2-1
V: TRBV19
D: TRBD1
size: few

DNA: TGTGCCAGCGGTGGACTCGGGACTAACTATGGCTACACCTTC
CDR3: CASGGLGTNYGYTF
J: TRBJ1-2
V: TRBV6-6
D: .
size: .

DNA: TGTGCCAGCAGCTCCGGGGGGACTAAGAACACTGAAGCTTTCTTT
CDR3: CASSSGGTKNTEAFF
J: TRBJ1-1
V: TRBV7-6
D: .
size: once

DNA: TGTGCCAGCAGTTACGGGGGACGGTCCGCCTATGGCTACACCTTC
CDR3: CASSYGGRSAYGYTF
J: TRBJ1-2
V: TRBV27
D: .
size: .

DNA: TGTGCCAGCCAGGCGGGACAGCACAATCAGCCCCAGCATTTT
CDR3: CASQAGQHNQPQHF
J: TRBJ1-5
V: TRBV6-5
D: TRBD1
size: .

DNA: TGTGCCAGCAGGACAGGGGGTACTGAAGCTTTCTTT
CDR3: CASRTGGTEAFF
J: TRBJ1-1
V: TRBV6-5
D: TRBD1
size: once

DNA: TGTGCCAGCAGTTTATTCGGGACAGTGGGAATGAACACTGAAGCTTTCTTT
CDR3: CASSLFGTVGMNTEAFF
J: TRBJ1-1
V: TRBV28
D: TRBD1
size: .

DNA: TGTGCCAGTAGTACAGGGGACTATGGCTACACCTTC
CDR3: CASSTGDYGYTF
J: TRBJ1-2
V: TRBV19
D: .
size: once

DNA: TGTGCCAGCAGACAGGTATCCTCTGGAAACACCATATATTTT
CDR3: CASRQVSSGNTIYF
J: TRBJ1-3
V: TRBV6-5
D: .
size: .

DNA: TGTGCCTCAACTGCCCAGGGGTCGAACACTGAAGCTTTCTTT
CDR3: CASTAQGSNTEAFF
J: TRBJ1-1
V: TRBV30
D: .
size: few

DNA: TGCGCCAGCAGCCAAGTTTTGGCTAGCGGGAGGGGTTCCTACGAGCAGTACTTC
CDR3: CASSQVLASGRGSYEQYF
J: TRBJ2-7
V: TRBV4-1
D: TRBD2
size: .

DNA: TGTGCCAGCAGTTATTCTGGGACAGTTAATGAAAAACTGTTTTTT
CDR3: CASSYSGTVNEKLFF
J: TRBJ1-4
V: TRBV6-5
D: TRBD1
size: .

DNA: TGTGCCAGCAGTCGAACCCGTGTGTTGGCAAATCAGCCCCAGCATTTT
CDR3: CASSRTRVLANQPQHF
J: TRBJ1-5
V: TRBV28
D: .
size: .

DNA: TGTGCCAGCAGCCGAGCTGCAGGACAGGGGGGGAACACTGAAGCTTTCTTT
CDR3: CASSRAAGQGGNTEAFF
J: TRBJ1-1
V: TRBV7-8
D: TRBD1
size: few

DNA: TGTGCCAGCATCCATGGGACACGGCCTTTTCATCAGCCCCAGCATTTT
CDR3: CASIHGTRPFHQPQHF
J: TRBJ1-5
V: TRBV21-1
D: .
size: once

DNA: TGTGCCAGCAGCCAAGTAACCGGGGCTGGAAACACCATATATTTT
CDR3: CASSQVTGAGNTIYF
J: TRBJ1-3
V: TRBV4-2
D: .
size: .

DNA: TGTGCCAGCAGTTTTAGGGGGACCTACGAGCAGTACTTC
CDR3: CASSFRGTYEQYF
J: TRBJ2-7
V: TRBV6-5
D: .
size: .

DNA: TGTGCCAGCAGCCCCAGAAACTATGGCTACACCTTC
CDR3: CASSPRNYGYTF
J: TRBJ1-2
V: TRBV28
D: .
size: .

DNA: TGTGCCAGTAGTATGGACATAGGGACTAGAAACACCATATATTTT
CDR3: CASSMDIGTRNTIYF
J: TRBJ1-3
V: TRBV19
D: .
size: once

DNA: TGTGCCAGCAGTGAATGGAGCGCCCCAGGGGTTGGGACCCAGTACTTC
CDR3: CASSEWSAPGVGTQYF
J: TRBJ2-5
V: TRBV2
D: .
size: once

DNA: TGTGCCAGCAGCGTTGGCCTCATGAACACTGAAGCTTTCTTT
CDR3: CASSVGLMNTEAFF
J: TRBJ1-1
V: TRBV9
D: .
size: .

DNA: TGTGCCAGCAGTTTGTCCTATAGCAATCAGCCCCAGCATTTT
CDR3: CASSLSYSNQPQHF
J: TRBJ1-5
V: TRBV27
D: .
size: .